These T cell receptor beta chains were read from a single sample in a study of response to subunit inactivated influenza vaccine. MiXCR, applied by TCRdb to the RT-PCR reads, yields one record per CDR3 protein. The profile shows approximately 520,000 distinct CDR3 sequences, approximately 16% of them singletons. This material consisted of CD4+ T cells sorted from PBMCs, taken 23 to 25 months after vaccination. Receptors were obtained from a man aged 50-75 years who received an inactivated influenza vaccine. The CDR3 runs from the conserved cysteine through the conserved F or W. D genes are given only for firm matches. Size is stated for part of the rows, as once, few or many counts, or as a class when the clone is expanded.

cdr3_length d_call clone_size j_call v_call cdr3_nt cdr3_aa
14 NA NA TRBJ2-2 TRBV12-3/TRBV12-4 TGTGCCAGCAGTTTCGCGGGGAACACCGGGGAGCTGTTTTTT CASSFAGNTGELFF
12 NA NA TRBJ2-1 TRBV9 TGTGCCAGTAGCAAAAACTACAATGAGCAGTTCTTC CASSKNYNEQFF
11 TRBD1 many TRBJ2-3 TRBV29-1 TGCAGCCCGAGACAGGGGGATACGCAGTATTTT CSPRQGDTQYF
16 NA NA TRBJ2-1 TRBV7-9 TGTGCCAGCACCTTCGCCCTAGTGGTCTCCTACGATGAGCAGTTCTTC CASTFALVVSYDEQFF
15 NA NA TRBJ1-5 TRBV7-2 TGTGCCAGCAAAATCGATTCAGTTAGCAATCAGCCCCAGCATTTT CASKIDSVSNQPQHF
18 TRBD2 NA TRBJ2-5 TRBV7-2 TGTGCCAGCAGCTTAGCCCTTAGCGGGGGGGCTAGAGGAGAGACCCAGTACTTC CASSLALSGGARGETQYF
15 TRBD2 few TRBJ2-5 TRBV6-5 TGTGCCAGCAGTTACAGCCTAGCGGTCAAAGAGACCCAGTACTTC CASSYSLAVKETQYF
14 NA few TRBJ1-1 TRBV12-3/TRBV12-4 TGTGCCAGCAGCCAGCATAGCGGTTACACTGAAGCTTTCTTT CASSQHSGYTEAFF
13 NA NA TRBJ1-3 TRBV5-6 TGTGCCAGCAGCTTGGTCGCTGGAAACACCATATATTTT CASSLVAGNTIYF
13 NA NA TRBJ1-5 TRBV7-6 TGTACCAGCAGCTTAGATCTGCGGCAGCCCCAGCATTTT CTSSLDLRQPQHF
15 TRBD1 many TRBJ2-3 TRBV6-5 TGTGCCAGCAGTTCAACCGGGACAGGCACAGATACGCAGTATTTT CASSSTGTGTDTQYF
14 NA few TRBJ2-5 TRBV7-2 TGTGCCAGCAGCTTAGGGAGACAGCAAGAGACCCAGTACTTC CASSLGRQQETQYF
15 TRBD2 NA TRBJ2-1 TRBV7-9 TGTGCCAGCAGCTCGCCGGGACTAGCGGGGCTCGGGCAGTTCTTC CASSSPGLAGLGQFF
15 TRBD2 many TRBJ2-1 TRBV3-1 TGTGCCAGCAGCCTAGCGGGGGTCGGACGAAATGAGCAGTTCTTC CASSLAGVGRNEQFF
13 NA NA TRBJ2-3 TRBV20-1 TGCAGTGTGGGGGGGGCCAGGGCAGATACGCAGTATTTT CSVGGARADTQYF
13 NA few TRBJ2-7 TRBV20-1 TGCAGTGCTAGAGCGACTAGTTTCTACGAGCAGTACTTC CSARATSFYEQYF
14 NA few TRBJ2-7 TRBV7-9 TGTGCCAGCAGCCTCGGGGCACTCTCCTACGAGCAGTACTTC CASSLGALSYEQYF
12 NA NA TRBJ2-7 TRBV20-1 TGCAGTGCAAGTGGGGCCGCCTACGAGCAGTACTTC CSASGAAYEQYF
13 TRBD1 many TRBJ1-5 TRBV12-3/TRBV12-4 TGTGCCAGCAGGGGACAGGGTGATCAGCCCCAGCATTTT CASRGQGDQPQHF
15 NA few TRBJ1-6 TRBV6-1 TGTGCCAGCAGCGAAACTACAGGGTCTCATTCACCCCTCCACTTT CASSETTGSHSPLHF
12 NA many TRBJ1-6 TRBV7-9 TGTGCCAGCAGCCTGGGGGATTCACCCCTCCACTTT CASSLGDSPLHF
13 NA NA TRBJ1-1 TRBV7-2 TGTGCCAGCAGCTTTCATGTGAACACTGAAGCTTTCTTT CASSFHVNTEAFF
15 NA NA TRBJ2-3 TRBV7-2 TGTGCCAGCAGCTTACGGCGGGGAAGCACAGATACGCAGTATTTT CASSLRRGSTDTQYF
14 TRBD2 once TRBJ2-3 TRBV5-5 TGTGCCAGCAGGGCGGGGGGTTTCACAGATACGCAGTATTTT CASRAGGFTDTQYF
14 NA few TRBJ1-6 TRBV12-3/TRBV12-4 TGTGCCAGCAGACCCACAGGGACGAACTCACCCCTCCACTTT CASRPTGTNSPLHF
13 NA NA TRBJ1-1 TRBV15 TGTGCCACCAGCAGAGACTTGGGGGGGCGAGCTTTCTTT CATSRDLGGRAFF
12 NA NA TRBJ1-2 TRBV20-1 TGCAGTATGGCCAGCTACCTATATGGCTACACCTTC CSMASYLYGYTF
14 TRBD2 many TRBJ2-3 TRBV5-1 TGCGCCAGCAGTGCCGGACTAGCCACAGATACGCAGTATTTT CASSAGLATDTQYF
14 NA few TRBJ2-3 TRBV20-1 TGCAGTGTAACCGAGGGTCCTAGCACAGATACGCAGTATTTT CSVTEGPSTDTQYF
16 NA few TRBJ1-5 TRBV20-1 TGCAGTGCTAGTAGGGATCCCTTTTATAGCAATCAGCCCCAGCATTTT CSASRDPFYSNQPQHF
14 TRBD1 NA TRBJ2-7 TRBV4-3 TGCGCCAGCAGCCAAGCGCTAGACAGGGGCGAGCAGTACTTC CASSQALDRGEQYF
13 NA few TRBJ2-1 TRBV27 TGTGCCAGACCCGAACAATCCTACAATGAGCAGTTCTTC CARPEQSYNEQFF
16 NA NA TRBJ2-6 TRBV7-8 TGTGCCAGCAGGACCGGCAGGAACTCTGGGGCCAACGTCCTGACTTTC CASRTGRNSGANVLTF
15 TRBD1 NA TRBJ2-2 TRBV5-1 TGCGCCAGCAGCTTCAGGACAGGGGGAACCGGGGAGCTGTTTTTT CASSFRTGGTGELFF
21 TRBD2 NA TRBJ2-2 TRBV5-4 TGTGCCAGCAGCTCCTCTAAACCCTCCACCGGCGGGAGGGCCTATGGCGGGGAGCTGTTTTTT CASSSSKPSTGGRAYGGELFF
10 NA NA TRBJ2-5 TRBV2 TGTGCCATCAGTGAATATGTCCAGTACTTC CAISEYVQYF
15 NA once TRBJ1-4 TRBV15 TGTGCCACCAGCAGACAAACAGGAACTAATGAAAAACTGCTTTTT CATSRQTGTNEKLLF
14 TRBD2 NA TRBJ2-3 TRBV20-1 TGCAGTGCCCCTACGGGGGGGGGCACAGATACGCAGTATTTT CSAPTGGGTDTQYF
15 TRBD1 few TRBJ2-6 TRBV10-3 TGTGCGACCGGGACAGGGTACTCTGGGGCCAACGTCCTGACTTTC CATGTGYSGANVLTF
12 NA NA TRBJ1-4 TRBV20-1 TGCAGTGCAGCGGACTTGGGTGAAAAACTGTTTTTT CSAADLGEKLFF
14 NA NA TRBJ2-2 TRBV10-3 TGTGCCATCAGCCCGGACAGTGTCACCGGGGAGCTGTTTTTT CAISPDSVTGELFF
14 TRBD2 NA TRBJ2-2 TRBV7-2 TGTGCCATCCCGGGACTAGCGAACACCGGGGAGCTGTTTTTT CAIPGLANTGELFF